A selection of T cell receptor beta chains follows, all from one sample in a study of blood T cells in healthy people across ages. TCRdb reanalysed the 5' RACE reads using MiXCR and keeps one entry per CDR3 protein. The sample records some 1,500,000 distinct CDR3 sequences, around 40% being singletons. Sequencing input: blood. The receptors shown here come from a woman aged 18-29 years in good health. Both conserved end residues are part of each CDR3. The D gene is left open where the match is weak. For some rows the clone size is stated as once, few or many, or as a class when expanded; others skip it.

V: TRBV7-9; size: .; J: TRBJ1-5; D: .; CDR3: CASSFTGWENQPQHF; DNA: TGTGCCAGCAGCTTTACAGGGTGGGAGAATCAGCCCCAGCATTTT
V: TRBV20-1; size: once; J: TRBJ2-4; D: TRBD1; CDR3: CSARVEGDRAGEQYF; DNA: TGCAGTGCTAGGGTGGAGGGGGACAGGGCGGGTGAGCAGTACTTC
V: TRBV20-1; size: many; J: TRBJ2-3; D: TRBD1; CDR3: CSAEQGASTDTQYF; DNA: TGCAGTGCTGAACAGGGGGCTAGCACAGATACGCAGTATTTT
V: TRBV6-1; size: many; J: TRBJ2-1; D: TRBD2; CDR3: CASREAGKTYNEQFF; DNA: TGTGCCAGCAGAGAAGCGGGAAAGACCTACAATGAGCAGTTCTTC
V: TRBV3-1; size: .; J: TRBJ2-1; D: TRBD1; CDR3: CASSPRDRGIYNEQFF; DNA: TGTGCCAGCAGCCCACGGGACAGGGGGATTTACAATGAGCAGTTCTTC
V: TRBV14; size: .; J: TRBJ2-5; D: .; CDR3: CASSQGVEETQYF; DNA: TGTGCCAGCAGCCAAGGGGTGGAAGAGACCCAGTACTTC
V: TRBV9; size: few; J: TRBJ2-5; D: .; CDR3: CASSVGPRETQYF; DNA: TGTGCCAGCAGCGTAGGTCCGAGAGAGACCCAGTACTTC
V: TRBV6-5; size: .; J: TRBJ1-5; D: TRBD1; CDR3: CASGRGLDNQPQHF; DNA: TGTGCCAGCGGCAGGGGGTTGGACAATCAGCCCCAGCATTTT
V: TRBV7-9; size: .; J: TRBJ2-3; D: .; CDR3: CASRGNSGDTQYF; DNA: TGTGCCAGCAGAGGGAATAGTGGTGATACGCAGTATTTT
V: TRBV3-1; size: few; J: TRBJ2-3; D: TRBD2; CDR3: CASSQGPPLATSTDTQYF; DNA: TGTGCCAGCAGCCAAGGCCCCCCACTAGCGACTAGCACAGATACGCAGTATTTT
V: TRBV6-5; size: once; J: TRBJ1-4; D: .; CDR3: CASGQGTNEKLFF; DNA: TGTGCCAGCGGGCAGGGAACTAATGAAAAACTGTTTTTT
V: TRBV30; size: few; J: TRBJ2-7; D: .; CDR3: CAWSGGYEQYF; DNA: TGTGCCTGGAGTGGCGGATACGAGCAGTACTTC
V: TRBV12-3/TRBV12-4; size: .; J: TRBJ2-4; D: TRBD1; CDR3: CASSRQGAKNIQYF; DNA: TGTGCCAGCAGTCGACAGGGGGCCAAAAACATTCAGTACTTC
V: TRBV4-3; size: many; J: TRBJ2-3; D: .; CDR3: CASSQDGGLSTDTQYF; DNA: TGCGCCAGCAGCCAAGACGGGGGGCTTAGCACAGATACGCAGTATTTT
V: TRBV7-9; size: few; J: TRBJ2-3; D: .; CDR3: CASSSTGPTQYF; DNA: TGTGCCAGCAGCTCGACAGGCCCTACGCAGTATTTT
V: TRBV7-2; size: .; J: TRBJ2-7; D: TRBD2; CDR3: CASSLLAGFYNEQYF; DNA: TGTGCCAGCAGCTTACTAGCGGGTTTTTACAATGAGCAGTACTTC
V: TRBV27; size: .; J: TRBJ1-1; D: .; CDR3: CASGRGMNTEAFF; DNA: TGTGCCAGCGGAAGGGGTATGAACACTGAAGCTTTCTTT
V: TRBV5-1; size: .; J: TRBJ1-1; D: TRBD1; CDR3: CASRPGTVNTEAFF; DNA: TGCGCCAGCAGACCCGGGACAGTGAACACTGAAGCTTTCTTT
V: TRBV7-2; size: once; J: TRBJ1-1; D: .; CDR3: CASSLAVGGRGTEAFF; DNA: TGTGCCAGCAGCTTAGCGGTGGGGGGAAGGGGCACTGAAGCTTTCTTT
V: TRBV2; size: .; J: TRBJ2-7; D: TRBD2; CDR3: CASRDGLAGGFEQYF; DNA: TGTGCCAGCAGGGATGGACTAGCGGGGGGGTTTGAGCAGTACTTC
V: TRBV7-2; size: few; J: TRBJ2-3; D: .; CDR3: CASSLRWAIHTDTQYF; DNA: TGTGCCAGCAGCTTAAGGTGGGCTATCCACACAGATACGCAGTATTTT
V: TRBV2; size: few; J: TRBJ1-1; D: .; CDR3: CASSEALGGIEAFF; DNA: TGTGCCAGCAGTGAAGCGCTTGGGGGGATTGAAGCTTTCTTT
V: TRBV25-1; size: .; J: TRBJ2-1; D: .; CDR3: CASSEAGHSYNEQFF; DNA: TGTGCCAGCAGTGAAGCAGGGCACTCCTACAATGAGCAGTTCTTC
V: TRBV12-3/TRBV12-4; size: .; J: TRBJ1-5; D: .; CDR3: CASSPQGYSNQPQHF; DNA: TGTGCCAGCAGCCCCCAGGGTTATAGCAATCAGCCCCAGCATTTT
V: TRBV7-2; size: few; J: TRBJ2-1; D: .; CDR3: CASSRVGGSSYNEQFF; DNA: TGTGCCAGCAGCCGGGTGGGGGGATCCTCCTACAATGAGCAGTTCTTC
V: TRBV28; size: few; J: TRBJ1-6; D: .; CDR3: CASSFSGVGASPLHF; DNA: TGTGCCAGCAGTTTTAGTGGGGTGGGGGCTTCACCCCTCCACTTT
V: TRBV7-2; size: .; J: TRBJ2-3; D: .; CDR3: CASSSPQTDTRYF; DNA: TGTGCCAGCAGCTCCCCCCAGACAGATACGCGGTATTTT
V: TRBV6-5; size: .; J: TRBJ2-7; D: .; CDR3: CASSYSGSRSYEQYF; DNA: TGTGCCAGCAGTTACTCGGGGTCCCGCTCCTACGAGCAGTACTTC
V: TRBV27; size: few; J: TRBJ2-7; D: TRBD2; CDR3: CASSPSKTSWASYEQYF; DNA: TGTGCCAGCAGTCCCTCCAAGACTAGCTGGGCATCCTACGAGCAGTACTTC
V: TRBV7-2; size: .; J: TRBJ2-7; D: .; CDR3: CASSLAGFRYEQYF; DNA: TGTGCCAGCAGCTTAGCAGGGTTCCGCTACGAGCAGTACTTC
V: TRBV5-1; size: few; J: TRBJ1-2; D: TRBD1; CDR3: CASSHSRDREQGYTF; DNA: TGCGCCAGCAGCCACTCCCGGGACAGGGAGCAAGGCTACACCTTC
V: TRBV5-4; size: .; J: TRBJ2-5; D: .; CDR3: CASSPGDHLGTLGETQYF; DNA: TGTGCCAGCAGTCCCGGGGACCATCTAGGGACCCTCGGGGAGACCCAGTACTTC
V: TRBV10-3; size: .; J: TRBJ1-2; D: .; CDR3: CAISEAGQTYGYTF; DNA: TGTGCCATCAGTGAGGCAGGACAGACCTATGGCTACACCTTC
V: TRBV18; size: .; J: TRBJ1-2; D: TRBD1; CDR3: CASSPLDREYGYTF; DNA: TGTGCCAGCTCACCACTGGACAGGGAGTATGGCTACACCTTC
V: TRBV7-9; size: few; J: TRBJ1-1; D: .; CDR3: CASSLEGQLMNTEAFF; DNA: TGTGCCAGCAGCTTAGAAGGGCAGCTGATGAACACTGAAGCTTTCTTT
V: TRBV20-1; size: .; J: TRBJ2-1; D: TRBD2; CDR3: CSASGGGRAGTNEQFF; DNA: TGCAGTGCGTCGGGGGGCGGGAGGGCCGGAACCAATGAGCAGTTCTTC
V: TRBV6-9; size: .; J: TRBJ2-7; D: TRBD1; CDR3: CASSVLDREYEQYF; DNA: TGTGCCAGCAGTGTTTTGGACAGGGAATACGAGCAGTACTTC
V: TRBV5-1; size: .; J: TRBJ2-7; D: TRBD1; CDR3: CASRQPGQGAIEQYF; DNA: TGCGCCAGCAGACAACCGGGACAGGGGGCGATCGAGCAGTACTTC
V: TRBV6-5; size: .; J: TRBJ1-1; D: TRBD1; CDR3: CASRPQGATEAFF; DNA: TGTGCCAGCAGGCCACAGGGGGCCACTGAAGCTTTCTTT
V: TRBV20-1; size: many; J: TRBJ1-5; D: TRBD1; CDR3: CSARERTGNQPQHF; DNA: TGCAGTGCTAGAGAGAGGACAGGGAATCAGCCCCAGCATTTT
V: TRBV4-3; size: few; J: TRBJ2-1; D: .; CDR3: CASSQLRGAGEQFF; DNA: TGCGCCAGCAGCCAATTGAGGGGAGCGGGTGAGCAGTTCTTC
V: TRBV7-2; size: few; J: TRBJ2-1; D: TRBD2; CDR3: CATREAGVSEQFF; DNA: TGTGCCACCAGGGAAGCGGGAGTGAGTGAGCAGTTCTTC
V: TRBV12-3/TRBV12-4; size: .; J: TRBJ2-5; D: TRBD1; CDR3: CASSQSTGTGVRETQYF; DNA: TGTGCCAGCAGTCAATCGACCGGGACAGGGGTCCGAGAGACCCAGTACTTC
V: TRBV5-1; size: .; J: TRBJ2-3; D: TRBD2; CDR3: CASSLGLAGFADTQYF; DNA: TGCGCCAGCAGCCTGGGACTAGCGGGGTTCGCAGATACGCAGTATTTT
V: TRBV6-2/TRBV6-3; size: few; J: TRBJ2-1; D: .; CDR3: CASGAGKNEQFF; DNA: TGTGCCTCCGGGGCAGGGAAAAATGAGCAGTTCTTC